This TCR beta chain emerged from a study of blood T cells in healthy people across ages. Individuals who donated were healthy Caucasians from Russia aged about 6 to 90. This clonotype was found many times. Germline V gene data show CDR1 as LGHDT and CDR2 as YNNKEL (reference sequence). The junction had 7 bases not matched to a gene; V was cut back by 3 bases and J by 5 bases. The CDR3 totals 15 residues. Sample-barcoded 5' priming and a J-beta primer mix drove a second PCR of about 7 to 12 cycles. TCRdb used MiXCR to reprocess the 5' RACE reads, holding one entry per CDR3 protein. The sample contains 500,000 to 700,000 distinct CDR3 sequences, about 28% of which appear only once.

The sample comprised blood. The sequence came from a woman of 80 years or more in good health. This chain links TRBV3-1 with TRBJ2-1; 7 bases are shared with TRBD1. This chain's CDR3 is CASSQDPTGDNEQFF. Written as DNA, the CDR3 is TGTGCCAGCAGCCAGGACCCAACAGGGGACAATGAGCAGTTCTTC.